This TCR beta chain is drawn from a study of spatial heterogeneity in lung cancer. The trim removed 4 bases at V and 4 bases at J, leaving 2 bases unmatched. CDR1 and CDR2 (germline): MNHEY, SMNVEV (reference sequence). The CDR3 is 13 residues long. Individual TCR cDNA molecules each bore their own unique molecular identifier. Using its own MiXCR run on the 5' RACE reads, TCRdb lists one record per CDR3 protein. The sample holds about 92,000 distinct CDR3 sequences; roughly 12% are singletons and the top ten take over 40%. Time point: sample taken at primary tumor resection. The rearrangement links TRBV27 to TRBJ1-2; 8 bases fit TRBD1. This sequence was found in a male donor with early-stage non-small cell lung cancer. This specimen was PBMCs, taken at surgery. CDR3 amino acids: CASSWTGSYGYTF. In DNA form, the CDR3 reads TGTGCCAGCAGTTGGACAGGGAGCTATGGCTACACCTTC.